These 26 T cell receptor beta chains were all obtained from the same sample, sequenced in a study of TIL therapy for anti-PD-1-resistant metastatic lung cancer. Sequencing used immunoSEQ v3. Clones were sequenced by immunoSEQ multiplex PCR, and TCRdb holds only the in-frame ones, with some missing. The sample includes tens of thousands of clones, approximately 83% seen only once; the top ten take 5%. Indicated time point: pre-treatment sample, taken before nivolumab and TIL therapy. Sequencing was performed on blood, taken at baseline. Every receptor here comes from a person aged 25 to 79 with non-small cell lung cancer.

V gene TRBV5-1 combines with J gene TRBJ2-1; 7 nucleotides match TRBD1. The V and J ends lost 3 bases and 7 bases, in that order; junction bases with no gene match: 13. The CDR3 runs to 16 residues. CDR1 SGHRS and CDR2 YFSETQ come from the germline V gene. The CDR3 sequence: CASSWRSGQSLNEQFF. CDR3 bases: TGCGCCAGCAGCTGGCGGTCGGGACAGTCGCTGAATGAGCAGTTCTTC. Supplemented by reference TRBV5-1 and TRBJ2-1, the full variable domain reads KAGVTQTPRYLIKTRGQQVTLSCSPISGHRSVSWYQQTPGQGLQFLFEYFSETQRNKGNFPGRFSGRQFSNSRSEMNVSTLELGDSALYLCASSWRSGQSLNEQFFGPGTRLTVL.

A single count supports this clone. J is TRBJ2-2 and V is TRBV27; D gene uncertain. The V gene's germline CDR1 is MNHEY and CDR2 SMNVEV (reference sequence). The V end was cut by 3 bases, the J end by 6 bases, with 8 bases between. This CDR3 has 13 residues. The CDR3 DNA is TGTGCCAGCAGTTTCGGCCCGTCCGGGGAGCTGTTTTTT. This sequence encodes CASSFGPSGELFF.

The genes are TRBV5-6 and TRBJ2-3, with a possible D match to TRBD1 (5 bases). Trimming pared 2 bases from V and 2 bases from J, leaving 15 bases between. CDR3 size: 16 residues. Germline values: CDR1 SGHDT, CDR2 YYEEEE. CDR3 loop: CASSFSGKGATDTQYF. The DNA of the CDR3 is TGTGCCAGCAGCTTTTCAGGGAAAGGGGCCACAGATACGCAGTATTTT.

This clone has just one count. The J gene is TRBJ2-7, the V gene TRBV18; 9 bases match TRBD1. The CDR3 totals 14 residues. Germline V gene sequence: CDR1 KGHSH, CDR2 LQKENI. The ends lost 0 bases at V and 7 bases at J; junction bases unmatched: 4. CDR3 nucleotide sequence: TGTGCCAGCTCACCACCCGGGACAGGGCGGGAGCAGTACTTC. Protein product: CASSPPGTGREQYF.

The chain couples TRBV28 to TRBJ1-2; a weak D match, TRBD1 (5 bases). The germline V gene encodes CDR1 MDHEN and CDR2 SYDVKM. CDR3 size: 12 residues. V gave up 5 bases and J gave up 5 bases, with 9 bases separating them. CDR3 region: CASSPGTYGYTF. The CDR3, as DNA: TGTGCCAGCAGTCCAGGGACTTATGGCTACACCTTC.

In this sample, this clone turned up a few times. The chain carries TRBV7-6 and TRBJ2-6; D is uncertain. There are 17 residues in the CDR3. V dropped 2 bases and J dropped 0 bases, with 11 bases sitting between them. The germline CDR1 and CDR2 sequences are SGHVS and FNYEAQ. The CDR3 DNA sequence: TGTGCCAGCAGCTTAAGTCCCTTAACCTCTGGGGCCAACGTCCTGACTTTC. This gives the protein CASSLSPLTSGANVLTF. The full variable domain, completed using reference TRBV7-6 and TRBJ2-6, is GAGVSQSPRYKVTKRGQDVALRCDPISGHVSLYWYRQALGQGPEFLTYFNYEAQQDKSGLPNDRFSAERPEGSISTLTIQRTEQRDSAMYRCASSLSPLTSGANVLTFGAGSRLTVL.

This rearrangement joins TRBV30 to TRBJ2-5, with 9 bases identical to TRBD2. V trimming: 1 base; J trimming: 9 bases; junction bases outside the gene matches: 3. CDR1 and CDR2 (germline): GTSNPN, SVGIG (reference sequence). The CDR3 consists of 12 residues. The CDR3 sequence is CAWSGSGGAQYF. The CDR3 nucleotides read TGTGCCTGGAGTGGTAGCGGGGGAGCCCAGTACTTC.

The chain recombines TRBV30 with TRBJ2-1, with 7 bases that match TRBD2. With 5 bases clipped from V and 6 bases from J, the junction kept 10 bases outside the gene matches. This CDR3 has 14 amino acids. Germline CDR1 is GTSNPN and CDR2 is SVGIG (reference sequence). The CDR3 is CAWGTSVRVNEQFF. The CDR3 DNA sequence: TGTGCCTGGGGAACTAGCGTTAGGGTCAATGAGCAGTTCTTC.

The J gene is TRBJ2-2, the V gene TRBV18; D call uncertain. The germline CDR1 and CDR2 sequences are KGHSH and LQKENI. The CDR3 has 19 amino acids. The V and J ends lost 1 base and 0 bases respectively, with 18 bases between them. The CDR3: CASSPLGGQAISNTGELFF. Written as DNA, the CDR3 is TGTGCCAGCTCACCACTCGGCGGCCAGGCGATATCGAACACCGGGGAGCTGTTTTTT.

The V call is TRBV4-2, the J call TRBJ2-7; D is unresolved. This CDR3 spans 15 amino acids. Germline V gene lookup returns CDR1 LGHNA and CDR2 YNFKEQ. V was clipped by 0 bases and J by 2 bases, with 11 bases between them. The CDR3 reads CASSQDLVPAYEQYF. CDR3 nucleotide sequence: TGTGCCAGCAGCCAAGACTTAGTCCCCGCCTACGAGCAGTACTTC.

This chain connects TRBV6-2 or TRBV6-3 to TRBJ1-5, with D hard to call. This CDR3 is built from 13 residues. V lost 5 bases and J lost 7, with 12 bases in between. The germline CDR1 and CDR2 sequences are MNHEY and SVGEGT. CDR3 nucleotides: TGTGCCAGCAGTCGGACGGAGGCGCAGCCCCAGCATTTT. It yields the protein CASSRTEAQPQHF.

The CDR3 bases are TGTGCCAGCAGTTTGACAGGGCTTAGGTCAACCTACGAGCAGTACTTC. Amino acid sequence: CASSLTGLRSTYEQYF. This sequence joins TRBV27 and TRBJ2-7; TRBD1 matches 7 bases. This CDR3 has 16 amino acids. From germline, CDR1 is MNHEY and CDR2 SMNVEV (reference sequence). The J segment lost 2 bases and the V segment lost 3 bases, leaving 10 bases of the junction unmatched.

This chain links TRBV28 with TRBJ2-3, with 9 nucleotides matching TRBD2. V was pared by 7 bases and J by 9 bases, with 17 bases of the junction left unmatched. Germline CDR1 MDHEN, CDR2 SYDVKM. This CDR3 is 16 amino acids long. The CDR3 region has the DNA TGTGCCAGCAAACCGGCGGGTAGCGGGAGCAGTAGGACGCAGTATTTT. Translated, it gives CASKPAGSGSSRTQYF. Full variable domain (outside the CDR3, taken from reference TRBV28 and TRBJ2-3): DVKVTQSSRYLVKRTGEKVFLECVQDMDHENMFWYRQDPGLGLRLIYFSYDVKMKEKGDIPEGYSVSREKKERFSLILESASTNQTSMYLCASKPAGSGSSRTQYFGPGTRLTVL.

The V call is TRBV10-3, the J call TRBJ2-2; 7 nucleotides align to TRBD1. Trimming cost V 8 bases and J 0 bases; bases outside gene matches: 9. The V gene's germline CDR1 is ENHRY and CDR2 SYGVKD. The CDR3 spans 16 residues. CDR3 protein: CAISGDRPPNTGELFF. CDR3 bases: TGTGCCATCTCCGGGGACAGACCTCCGAACACCGGGGAGCTGTTTTTT.

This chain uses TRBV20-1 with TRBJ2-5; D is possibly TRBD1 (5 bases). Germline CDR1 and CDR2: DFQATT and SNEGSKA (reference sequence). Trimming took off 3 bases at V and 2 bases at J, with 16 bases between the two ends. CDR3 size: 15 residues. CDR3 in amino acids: CSASLRQLLQETQYF. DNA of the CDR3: TGCAGTGCTAGTTTAAGACAGTTATTACAAGAGACCCAGTACTTC.

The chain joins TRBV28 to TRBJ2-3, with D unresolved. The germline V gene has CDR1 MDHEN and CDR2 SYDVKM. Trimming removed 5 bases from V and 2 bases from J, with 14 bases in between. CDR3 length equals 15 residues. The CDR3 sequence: CASSTRDISTDTQYF. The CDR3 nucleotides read TGTGCCAGCAGTACCCGTGACATATCCACAGATACGCAGTATTTT.

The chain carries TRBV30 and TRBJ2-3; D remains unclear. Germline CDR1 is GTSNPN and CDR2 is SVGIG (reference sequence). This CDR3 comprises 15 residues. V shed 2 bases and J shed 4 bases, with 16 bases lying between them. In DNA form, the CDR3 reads TGTGCCTGGAGTCACTCAGGCGGAGTCGCAGATACGCAGTATTTT. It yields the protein CAWSHSGGVADTQYF. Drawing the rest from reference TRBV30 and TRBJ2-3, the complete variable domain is SQTIHQWPATLVQPVGSPLSLECTVEGTSNPNLYWYRQAAGRGLQLLFYSVGIGQISSEVPQNLSASRPQDRQFILSSKKLLLSDSGFYLCAWSHSGGVADTQYFGPGTRLTVL.

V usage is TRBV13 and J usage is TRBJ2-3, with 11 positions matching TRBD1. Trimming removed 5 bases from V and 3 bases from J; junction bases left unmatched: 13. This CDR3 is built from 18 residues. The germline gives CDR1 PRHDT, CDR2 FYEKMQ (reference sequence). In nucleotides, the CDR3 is TGTGCCAGCAGCCGGTCGGACAGGGGGCTTGTGGGAACAGATACGCAGTATTTT. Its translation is CASSRSDRGLVGTDTQYF.

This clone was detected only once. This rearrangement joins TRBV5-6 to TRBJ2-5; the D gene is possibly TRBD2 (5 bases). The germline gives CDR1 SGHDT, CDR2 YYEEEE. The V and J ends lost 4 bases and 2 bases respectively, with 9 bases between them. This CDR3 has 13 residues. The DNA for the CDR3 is TGTGCCAGCAGCCCGCCGGGACAAGAGACCCAGTACTTC. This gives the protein CASSPPGQETQYF. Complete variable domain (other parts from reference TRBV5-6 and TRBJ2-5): DAGVTQSPTHLIKTRGQQVTLRCSPKSGHDTVSWYQQALGQGPQFIFQYYEEEERQRGNFPDRFSGHQFPNYSSELNVNALLLGDSALYLCASSPPGQETQYFGPGTRLLVL.

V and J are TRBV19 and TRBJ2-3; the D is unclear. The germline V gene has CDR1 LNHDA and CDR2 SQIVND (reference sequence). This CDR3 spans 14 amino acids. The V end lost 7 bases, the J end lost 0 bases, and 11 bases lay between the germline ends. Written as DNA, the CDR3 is TGTGCCAGTATGGAACGCCTTAGCACAGATACGCAGTATTTT. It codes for CASMERLSTDTQYF.

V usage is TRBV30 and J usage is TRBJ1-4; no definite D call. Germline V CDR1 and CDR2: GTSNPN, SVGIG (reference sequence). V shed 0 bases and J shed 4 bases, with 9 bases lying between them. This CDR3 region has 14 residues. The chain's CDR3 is CAWSVSRSNEKLFF. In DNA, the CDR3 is TGTGCCTGGAGTGTCTCGCGAAGTAATGAAAAACTGTTTTTT.

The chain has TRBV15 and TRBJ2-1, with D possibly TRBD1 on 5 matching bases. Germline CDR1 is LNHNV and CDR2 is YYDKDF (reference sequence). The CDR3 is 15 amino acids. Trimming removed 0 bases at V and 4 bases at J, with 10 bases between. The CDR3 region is CATSRDLQGYNEQFF. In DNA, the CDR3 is TGTGCCACCAGCAGAGATCTTCAGGGATACAATGAGCAGTTCTTC.

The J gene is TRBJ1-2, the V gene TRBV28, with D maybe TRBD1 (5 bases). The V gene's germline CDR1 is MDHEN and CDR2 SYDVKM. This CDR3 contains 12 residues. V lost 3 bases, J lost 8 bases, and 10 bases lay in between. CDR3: CASSFPGGGYTF. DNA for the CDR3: TGTGCCAGCAGTTTCCCGGGGGGAGGCTACACCTTC.

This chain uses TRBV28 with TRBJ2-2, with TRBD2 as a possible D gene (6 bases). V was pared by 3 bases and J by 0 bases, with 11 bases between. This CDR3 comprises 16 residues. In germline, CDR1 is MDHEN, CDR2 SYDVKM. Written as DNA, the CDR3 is TGTGCCAGCAGTTTTACGGGGGAACCGAACACCGGGGAGCTGTTTTTT. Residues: CASSFTGEPNTGELFF.

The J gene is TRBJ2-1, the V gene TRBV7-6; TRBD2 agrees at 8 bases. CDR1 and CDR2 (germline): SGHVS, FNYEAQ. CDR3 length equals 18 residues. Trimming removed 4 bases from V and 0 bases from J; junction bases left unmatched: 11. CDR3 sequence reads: CASSSPQGGRLSYNEQFF. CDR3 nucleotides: TGTGCCAGCAGCTCCCCCCAAGGCGGGAGGCTCTCCTACAATGAGCAGTTCTTC.

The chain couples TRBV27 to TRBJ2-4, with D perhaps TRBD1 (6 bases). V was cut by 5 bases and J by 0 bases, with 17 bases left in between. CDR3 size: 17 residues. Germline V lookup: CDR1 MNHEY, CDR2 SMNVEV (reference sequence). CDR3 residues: CASSARGQSVAKNIQYF. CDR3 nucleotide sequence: TGTGCCAGCAGTGCCCGTGGACAGTCTGTAGCCAAAAACATTCAGTACTTC.